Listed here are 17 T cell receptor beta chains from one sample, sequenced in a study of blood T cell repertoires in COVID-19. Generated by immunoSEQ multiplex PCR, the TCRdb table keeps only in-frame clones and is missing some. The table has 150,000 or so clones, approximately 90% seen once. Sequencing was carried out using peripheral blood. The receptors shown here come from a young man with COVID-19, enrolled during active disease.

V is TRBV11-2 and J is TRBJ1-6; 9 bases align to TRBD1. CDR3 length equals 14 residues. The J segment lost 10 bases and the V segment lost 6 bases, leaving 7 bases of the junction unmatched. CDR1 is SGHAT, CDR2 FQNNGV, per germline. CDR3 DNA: TGTGCCAGCAGTCGGACAGGGGACTCCTCACCCCTCCACTTT. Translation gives CASSRTGDSSPLHF.

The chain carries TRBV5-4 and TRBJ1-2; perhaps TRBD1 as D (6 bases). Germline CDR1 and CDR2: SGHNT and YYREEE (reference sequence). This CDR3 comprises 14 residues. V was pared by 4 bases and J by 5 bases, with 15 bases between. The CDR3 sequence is CASSVRGIWYGYTF. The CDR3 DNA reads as TGTGCCAGCAGCGTCAGGGGAATATGGTATGGCTACACCTTC.

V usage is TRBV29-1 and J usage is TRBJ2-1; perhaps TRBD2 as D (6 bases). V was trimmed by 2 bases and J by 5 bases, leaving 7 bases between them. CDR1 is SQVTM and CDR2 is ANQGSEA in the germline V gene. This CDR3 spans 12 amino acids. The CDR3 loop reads CSVERENNEQFF. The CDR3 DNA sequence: TGCAGCGTTGAACGGGAGAACAATGAGCAGTTCTTC.

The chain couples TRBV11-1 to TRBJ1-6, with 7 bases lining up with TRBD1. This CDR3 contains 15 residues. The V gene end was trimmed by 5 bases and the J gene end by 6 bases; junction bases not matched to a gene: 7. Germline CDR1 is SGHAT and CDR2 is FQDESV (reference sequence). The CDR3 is CASSPGQIFNSPLHF. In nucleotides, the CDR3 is TGTGCCAGCAGCCCGGGACAGATTTTTAATTCACCCCTCCACTTT.

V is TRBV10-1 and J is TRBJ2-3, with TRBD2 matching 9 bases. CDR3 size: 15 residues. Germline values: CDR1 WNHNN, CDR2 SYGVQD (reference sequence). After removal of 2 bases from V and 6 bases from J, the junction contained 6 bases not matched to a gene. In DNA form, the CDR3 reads TGCGCCAGCAGTGAGACTAGCGGGCTGGGGGATACGCAGTATTTT. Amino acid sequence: CASSETSGLGDTQYF.

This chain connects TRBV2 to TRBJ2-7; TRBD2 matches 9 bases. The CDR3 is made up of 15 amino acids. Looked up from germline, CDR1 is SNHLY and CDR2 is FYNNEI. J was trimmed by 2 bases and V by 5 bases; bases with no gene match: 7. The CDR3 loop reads CASSPGLALTYEQYF. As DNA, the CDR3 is TGTGCCAGCAGTCCCGGACTAGCGTTAACCTACGAGCAGTACTTC.

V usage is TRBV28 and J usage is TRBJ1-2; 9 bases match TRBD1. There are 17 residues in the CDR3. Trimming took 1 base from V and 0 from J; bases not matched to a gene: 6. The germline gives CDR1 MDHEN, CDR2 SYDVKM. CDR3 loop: CASSLSGTGKSNYGYTF. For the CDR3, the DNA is TGTGCCAGCAGTTTATCGGGGACAGGGAAATCTAACTATGGCTACACCTTC.

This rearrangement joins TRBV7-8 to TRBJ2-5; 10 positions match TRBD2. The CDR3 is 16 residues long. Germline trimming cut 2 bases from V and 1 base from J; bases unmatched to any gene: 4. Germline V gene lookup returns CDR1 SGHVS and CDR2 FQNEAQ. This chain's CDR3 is CASSLTSGNFQETQYF. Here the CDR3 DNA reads TGTGCCAGCAGCTTAACTAGCGGGAACTTCCAAGAGACCCAGTACTTC.

CDR3 sequence reads: CASSGGQGAYEQYF. CDR3 DNA: TGCGCCAGCAGCGGGGGACAGGGGGCTTACGAGCAGTACTTC. The V and J genes are TRBV5-1 and TRBJ2-7; 12 positions agree with TRBD1. V shed 4 bases, J shed 4 bases, and the junction held 3 bases outside the gene matches. The CDR3 extends over 14 amino acids. The germline gives CDR1 SGHRS, CDR2 YFSETQ.

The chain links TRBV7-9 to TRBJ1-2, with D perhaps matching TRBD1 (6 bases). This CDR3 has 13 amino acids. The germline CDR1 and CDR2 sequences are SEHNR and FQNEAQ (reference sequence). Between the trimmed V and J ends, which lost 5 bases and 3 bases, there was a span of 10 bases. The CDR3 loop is CASSDTGYYGYTF. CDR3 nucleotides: TGTGCCAGCAGCGATACAGGGTACTATGGCTACACCTTC. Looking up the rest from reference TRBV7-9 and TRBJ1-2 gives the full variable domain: DTGVSQNPRHKITKRGQNVTFRCDPISEHNRLYWYRQTLGQGPEFLTYFQNEAQLEKSRLLSDRFSAERPKGSFSTLEIQRTEQGDSAMYLCASSDTGYYGYTFGSGTRLTVV.

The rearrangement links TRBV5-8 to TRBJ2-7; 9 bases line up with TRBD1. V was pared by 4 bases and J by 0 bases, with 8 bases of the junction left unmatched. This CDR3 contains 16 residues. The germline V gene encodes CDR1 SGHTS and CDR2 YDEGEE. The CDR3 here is CASSLGVQGASYEQYF. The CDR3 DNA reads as TGTGCCAGCAGCCTTGGTGTACAGGGGGCCTCCTACGAGCAGTACTTC.

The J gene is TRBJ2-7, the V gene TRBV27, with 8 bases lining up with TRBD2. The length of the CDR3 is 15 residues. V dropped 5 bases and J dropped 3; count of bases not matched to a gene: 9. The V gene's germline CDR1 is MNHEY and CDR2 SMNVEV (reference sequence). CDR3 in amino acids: CASSRPGGGRYEQYF. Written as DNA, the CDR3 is TGTGCCAGCAGTCGACCGGGGGGGGGCCGCTACGAGCAGTACTTC.

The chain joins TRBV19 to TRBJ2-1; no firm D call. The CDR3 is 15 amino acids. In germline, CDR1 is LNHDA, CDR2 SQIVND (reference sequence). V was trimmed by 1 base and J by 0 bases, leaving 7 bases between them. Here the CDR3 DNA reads TGTGCCAGTAGTATAGGGGCTTTCTCCTACAATGAGCAGTTCTTC. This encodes CASSIGAFSYNEQFF.

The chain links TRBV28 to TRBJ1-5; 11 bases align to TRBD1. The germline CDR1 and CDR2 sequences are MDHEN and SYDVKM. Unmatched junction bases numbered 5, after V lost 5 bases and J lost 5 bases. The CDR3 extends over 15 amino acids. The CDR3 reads CASSGGQGAHQPQHF. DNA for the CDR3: TGTGCCAGCAGTGGAGGACAGGGGGCCCATCAGCCCCAGCATTTT.

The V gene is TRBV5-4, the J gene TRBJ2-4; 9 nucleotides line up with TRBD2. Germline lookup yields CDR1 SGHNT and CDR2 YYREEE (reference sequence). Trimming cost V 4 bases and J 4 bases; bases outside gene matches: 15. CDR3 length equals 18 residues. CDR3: CASSNAGIPGLAKNIQYF. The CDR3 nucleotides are TGTGCCAGCAGCAACGCAGGTATTCCCGGACTAGCGAAAAACATTCAGTACTTC.

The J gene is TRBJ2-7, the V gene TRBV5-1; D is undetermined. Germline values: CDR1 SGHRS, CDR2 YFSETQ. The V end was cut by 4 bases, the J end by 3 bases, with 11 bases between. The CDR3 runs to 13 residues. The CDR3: CASSIEYFYEQYF. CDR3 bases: TGCGCCAGCAGCATCGAGTACTTCTACGAGCAGTACTTC.

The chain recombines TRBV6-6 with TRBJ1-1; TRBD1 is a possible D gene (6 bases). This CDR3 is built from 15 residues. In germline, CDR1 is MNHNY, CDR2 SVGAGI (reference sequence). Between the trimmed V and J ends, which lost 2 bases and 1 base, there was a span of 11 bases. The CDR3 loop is CASSYGGEANTEAFF. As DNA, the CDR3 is TGTGCCAGCAGTTACGGGGGCGAGGCGAACACTGAAGCTTTCTTT.